This T cell receptor beta chain was documented in a study of blood T cell repertoires in COVID-19. Study information: Specimens from acute and convalescent COVID-19 originated in the United States, Italy and Spain. PBMCs, B-cell-depleted T cells, or T cells provided the cDNA or gDNA that made up the material.

V was trimmed by 3 bases and J by 1 base, leaving 9 bases between them. Germline CDR1 MDHEN, CDR2 SYDVKM. The CDR3 is made up of 14 amino acids. As originally analysed: Amplifying reference gene primers gave estimates of nucleated cell counts. TCRdb keeps only in-frame clones here, not all; method: immunoSEQ multiplex PCR. V, J and clone size are taken as reported in that table, and D and trimming were inferred from the DNA itself. The table records 120,000 or so clones, about 79% of them present only once. This clone was seen only a few times. Sequences were obtained from peripheral blood. The TCR comes from a man aged 40-49 years with active or convalescent COVID-19. The V and J genes are TRBV28 and TRBJ1-1; the D is unclear. DNA for the CDR3: TGTGCCAGCAGTTTTTGGCCAGGGAACACTGAAGCTTTCTTT. Protein: CASSFWPGNTEAFF.